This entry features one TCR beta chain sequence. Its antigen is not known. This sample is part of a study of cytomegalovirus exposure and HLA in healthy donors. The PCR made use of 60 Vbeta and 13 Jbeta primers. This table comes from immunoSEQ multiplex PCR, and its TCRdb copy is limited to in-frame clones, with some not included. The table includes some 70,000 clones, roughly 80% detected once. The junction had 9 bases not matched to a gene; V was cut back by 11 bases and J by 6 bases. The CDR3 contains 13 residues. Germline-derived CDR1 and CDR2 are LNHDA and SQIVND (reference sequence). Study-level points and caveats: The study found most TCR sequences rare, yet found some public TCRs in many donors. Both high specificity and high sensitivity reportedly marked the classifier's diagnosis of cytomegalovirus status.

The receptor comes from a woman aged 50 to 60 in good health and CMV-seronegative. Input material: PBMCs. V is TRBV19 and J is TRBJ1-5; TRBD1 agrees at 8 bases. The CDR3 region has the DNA TGTGCCGTACGGCAGGGGGCAGGTCAGCCCCAGCATTTT. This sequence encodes CAVRQGAGQPQHF.